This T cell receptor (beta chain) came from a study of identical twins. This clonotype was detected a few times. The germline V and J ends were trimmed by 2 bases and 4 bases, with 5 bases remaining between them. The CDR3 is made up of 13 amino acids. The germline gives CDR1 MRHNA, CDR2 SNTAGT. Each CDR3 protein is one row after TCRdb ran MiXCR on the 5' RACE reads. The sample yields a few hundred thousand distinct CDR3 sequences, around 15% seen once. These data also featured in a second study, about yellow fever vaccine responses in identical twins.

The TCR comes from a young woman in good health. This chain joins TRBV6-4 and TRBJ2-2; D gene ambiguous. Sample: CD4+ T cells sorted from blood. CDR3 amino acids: CASSDTTTGELFF. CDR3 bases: TGTGCCAGCAGTGACACCACCACCGGGGAGCTGTTTTTT.